These 17 T cell receptor beta chains share one sample of origin, sequenced in a study of CXCR3-negative and CXCR3-positive naive CD8 T cells (dated by TCRdb to between 2018 and 2021). The research as a whole found: Compared with CXCR3-negative naive cells, CXCR3-positive naive cells had TRB CDR3s with higher hydrophobicity (lower Kidera factor 4), lower energy, and higher strength and volume indices.

For these TCRs, the target antigens are not known. The sequencer was a NextSeq 550. The Human TCR Profiling Kit (MiLaboratory) was used to make UMI-labeled 5' RACE TRB cDNA libraries. Once TCRdb had reprocessed the reads, it stored one entry per CDR3 protein sequence and supplied no DNA. In this sample's table one finds about 90,000 distinct CDR3 sequences. The ten largest make up 0.82% of the sample. Sequences were obtained from naive CXCR3+ CD8+ T cells from blood. This sample's cell subset or site label indicates: CD45RO-CCR7+CD27+CD95- naive CD8+ T cells expressing CXCR3 (TNR3+). All receptors come from a human donor in good health. Some clones in this sample may be carry-over from other donors' samples.

The chain combines TRBV9 with TRBJ2-7; TCRdb reports TRBD1, a call that lacks DNA to check it against. Germline CDR1 reads SGDLS; CDR2 reads YYNGEE. The CDR3 has 15 amino acids. The CDR3 loop reads CASSARPGHPYEQYF.

The J gene is TRBJ1-5, the V gene TRBV19; the D gene TCRdb calls, TRBD1, cannot be checked with no DNA. The CDR3 consists of 14 residues. CDR1 is LNHDA and CDR2 is SQIVND in the germline V gene (reference sequence). CDR3 loop: CASSITTGAQPQHF.

The chain combines TRBV29-1 with TRBJ2-5; TCRdb picks TRBD2, but there is no DNA to check that call. Germline CDR1 is SQVTM and CDR2 is ANQGSEA. The CDR3 contains 14 residues. The CDR3 protein is CSVVLLAGAETQYF.

The CDR3 sequence is CASSPLGLAGDEQFF. The chain uses TRBV7-9 and TRBJ2-1; with no DNA, the TCRdb D assignment of TRBD2 cannot be verified. The CDR3 runs 15 residues. Per the germline V gene, CDR1 is SEHNR and CDR2 is FQNEAQ (reference sequence).

The chain is built from TRBV27 and TRBJ2-7; TCRdb names TRBD2, which stays unverified in the absence of DNA. CDR1 MNHEY and CDR2 SMNVEV come from the germline V gene (reference sequence). The CDR3 has 16 amino acids. The CDR3 spells CASSLGLAGGSYEQYF.

CDR3 sequence reads: CASSPPVGQIYGYTF. V and J are TRBV18 and TRBJ1-2; the D gene TCRdb calls, TRBD1, cannot be checked with no DNA. CDR3 length equals 15 residues. Germline V lookup: CDR1 KGHSH, CDR2 LQKENI.

The genes are TRBV29-1 and TRBJ2-5; TCRdb picks TRBD1, but there is no DNA to check that call. The CDR3 length is 14 residues. Germline assignment: CDR1 SQVTM and CDR2 ANQGSEA. The CDR3 loop is CSVEDWGVEETQYF.

CDR3 residues: CASSLTGRETQYF. V and J are TRBV28 and TRBJ2-5; the D call from TCRdb, TRBD1, cannot be confirmed without DNA. The length of the CDR3 is 13 residues. Germline V CDR1 and CDR2: MDHEN, SYDVKM.

The chain combines TRBV6-2 or TRBV6-3 with TRBJ1-1. CDR1 is MNHEY, CDR2 SVGEGT, per germline. This CDR3 contains 13 residues. CDR3 sequence reads: CASSRPSNTEAFF.

The chain uses TRBV28 and TRBJ2-1; the TCRdb D gene call, TRBD1, has no DNA to confirm it. CDR3 length equals 15 residues. Germline assignment: CDR1 MDHEN and CDR2 SYDVKM. The CDR3: CASSFISSPPNEQFF.

The chain carries TRBV5-1 and TRBJ2-7; there is no DNA to check the TCRdb D call of TRBD1. Looked up from germline, CDR1 is SGHRS and CDR2 is YFSETQ. This CDR3 has 14 residues. The CDR3 spells CASSLSGQGDEQYF.

The chain carries TRBV6-2 or TRBV6-3 and TRBJ2-3; there is no DNA to check the TCRdb D call of TRBD2. The germline CDR1 and CDR2 sequences are MNHEY and SVGEGT. The CDR3 totals 16 residues. CDR3 protein: CASSPLGPESTDTQYF.

The gene calls are TRBV7-9 and TRBJ2-7; the TRBD1 assignment by TCRdb is unverifiable without DNA. The CDR3 contains 17 residues. Germline assignment: CDR1 SEHNR and CDR2 FQNEAQ (reference sequence). The CDR3 sequence is CASSSGTGGPSSYEQYF.

The chain uses TRBV4-2 and TRBJ2-2. Germline lookup yields CDR1 LGHNA and CDR2 YNFKEQ. The CDR3 runs 14 residues. The CDR3 region is CASSPRRNTGELFF.

The V gene is TRBV3-1, the J gene TRBJ2-5. This CDR3 contains 13 residues. Germline lookup yields CDR1 LGHDT and CDR2 YNNKEL (reference sequence). The CDR3 is CASQKVHQETQYF.

The chain combines TRBV6-5 with TRBJ2-3; TCRdb calls TRBD2, which cannot be checked without DNA. The CDR3 consists of 16 residues. Germline CDR1 reads MNHEY; CDR2 reads SVGAGI. Here the CDR3 reads CASSFRLAGGVDTQYF.

The chain couples TRBV7-9 to TRBJ1-1; TCRdb's D call, TRBD1, is unchecked because there is no DNA. Germline V gene sequence: CDR1 SEHNR, CDR2 FQNEAQ (reference sequence). The CDR3 totals 15 residues. Here the CDR3 reads CASSLGQGKGTGAFF.